This record covers a single T cell receptor beta chain. Its antigen is unknown. TCRdb re-derived calls from the reads in MiXCR, one entry per CDR3 protein. The table shows under 500,000 distinct CDR3 sequences, with roughly 46% occurring only once. The entry originates in a study of T cell repertoires in cytomegalovirus infection. Study context: Recently described HLA-C-restricted plus well-studied HLA-B-restricted CMV epitopes were used. Public TCR beta signature analysis indicated the presence of both CMV infection and matching HLA type. Study-level results: Based on cumulative public TCR beta family frequency, carriers of CMV plus the relevant HLA were identified. Clonotype analysis showed dominance of the ex vivo response by HLA-C-restricted CMV-specific TCR beta clonotypes.

This CDR3 contains 15 residues. Germline V CDR1 and CDR2: SGHTA, FQGNSA. Deletions cut 5 bases from V and 0 bases from J, with 14 bases between. Sequenced here: cultured PBMCs, sampled from culture after CMV antigen stimulation. The chain recombines TRBV7-2 with TRBJ2-7; D is possibly TRBD2 (6 bases). The TCR originated in a human donor in good health (CMV status not recorded). Some clones in this sample may be carry-over from other donors' samples. The CDR3 coding sequence is TGTGCCAGCAGCCTGGACTACCCGCACTCCTACGAGCAGTACTTC. Translating gives CASSLDYPHSYEQYF.